Listed below are T cell receptor beta chains from one sample, sequenced in a study of cytomegalovirus exposure and HLA in healthy donors. The data were produced by immunoSEQ multiplex PCR, yet TCRdb's version contains in-frame clones alone and is incomplete. The sample records 180,000 or so clones, roughly 79% being singletons. The sequencing input was PBMCs. Receptors originate from a man aged 40-49 years in good health and CMV-seropositive. CDR3s include the opening cysteine and the closing phenylalanine or tryptophan. The D gene is left open where the match is weak. Where a row states a size, it is once, few, many or the class of an expanded clone; other rows omit it.

>TRBJ1-2|TRBV6-5|NA|NA
TGTGCCAGCAGAACAGGGATAGGTGGCTACACCTTC
CASRTGIGGYTF
>TRBJ2-3|TRBV29-1|TRBD2|NA
TGCAGCGTTTGGACTAGCGGGAGATTGGTAGATACGCAGTATTTT
CSVWTSGRLVDTQYF
>TRBJ2-6|TRBV5-1|NA|NA
TGCGCCAGCAGCTTCGTGGGCCCCAGGGGATCTGGGGCCAACGTCCTGACTTTC
CASSFVGPRGSGANVLTF
>TRBJ2-7|TRBV30|TRBD1|NA
TGTGCCTGGTGCAAGGGACAGGGGGTCTACGAGCAGTACTTC
CAWCKGQGVYEQYF
>TRBJ2-1|TRBV5-1|NA|NA
TGCGCCAGCAGCTTAGGACTCTGGAATGAGCAGTTCTTC
CASSLGLWNEQFF
>TRBJ2-4|TRBV19|NA|NA
TGTGCCAGTAGTAAGTGGGAGCCTAACTCCAAAAACAGTCAGTACTTC
CASSKWEPNSKNSQYF
>TRBJ2-3|TRBV11-2|TRBD2|NA
TGTGCCAGCAGCCCAGTAGAGGCGGGAGGGCCAGATACGCAGTATTTT
CASSPVEAGGPDTQYF
>TRBJ2-7|TRBV9|TRBD2|NA
TGTGCCAGCAGCGTAGATCAAGGGGAGGGGCAGTACTTC
CASSVDQGEGQYF
>TRBJ2-7|TRBV5-4|NA|once
TGTGCCAGCAGCTCCCGGGCAGGGTTGGGCGAGCAGTACTTC
CASSSRAGLGEQYF
>TRBJ1-4|TRBV6-1|NA|NA
TGTGCCAGCCGGGCAGGGGCTGGGGGTGAAAAACTGTTTTTT
CASRAGAGGEKLFF
>TRBJ1-1|TRBV30|NA|NA
TGTGCCTGGAATTTCGGGGGGATTCGGATGAACACTGAAGCTTTCTTT
CAWNFGGIRMNTEAFF
>TRBJ2-7|TRBV23-1|TRBD1|NA
TGCGCCAGCAGTCAACCCGGGACAGATCCCTACGAGCAGTACTTC
CASSQPGTDPYEQYF
>TRBJ2-4|TRBV2|NA|NA
TGTGCCAGCAGTCCGGGGTTGACCAAAAACATTCAGTACTTC
CASSPGLTKNIQYF
>TRBJ2-2|TRBV6-5|TRBD2|NA
TGTGCCAGCAGTTACTCGGAAGCGGGACCCACCGGGGAGCTGTTTTTT
CASSYSEAGPTGELFF
>TRBJ2-7|TRBV11-3|TRBD2|NA
TGTGCCAGCAGCCCTCGGGGTAGCGGGGCCTACGAGCAGTACTTC
CASSPRGSGAYEQYF
>TRBJ2-2|TRBV9|NA|NA
TGTGCCAGCAGCCCTCTAGGGACTTATAACACCGGGGAGCTGTTTTTT
CASSPLGTYNTGELFF
>TRBJ2-7|TRBV28|NA|NA
TGTGCCAGCAGACAGGGAGTTGACGAGCAGTACTTC
CASRQGVDEQYF
>TRBJ1-5|TRBV6-5|TRBD1|NA
TGTGCCAGCAGTCCGGGACAGGGGGGGCATCAGCCCCAGCATTTT
CASSPGQGGHQPQHF
>TRBJ2-7|TRBV6-5|NA|NA
TGTGCCAGCAGTTACTCGGGCAGTCTTTCCTACGAGCAGTACTTC
CASSYSGSLSYEQYF